These T cell receptor beta chains were read from a single sample in a study of T cells in Graves' hyperthyroidism and ophthalmopathy. A single record per CDR3 protein comes from TCRdb applying MiXCR to the multiplex PCR reads. The sample yields roughly 300,000 distinct CDR3 sequences, over 20% seen once. Material: blood. The receptor set was obtained from a woman aged 50 to 65 with Graves' hyperthyroidism. Both conserved end residues are part of each CDR3. D genes are given only for firm matches. Clone sizes are given selectively: once, few, many, or a class where the clone is expanded.

abundance	v_gene	j_gene	d_gene	CDR3nt	CDR3aa
.	TRBV12-3/TRBV12-4	TRBJ2-2	TRBD1	TGTGCCAGCAGCCTATATAATAGGGGGCTCGCGAACACCGGGGAGCTGTTTTTT	CASSLYNRGLANTGELFF
.	TRBV7-2	TRBJ2-7	.	TGTGCCAGCAGCTTAGAGTGGCGAGCCTCCTACGAGCAGTACTTC	CASSLEWRASYEQYF
.	TRBV2	TRBJ1-5	TRBD1	TGTGCCAGCAGTTTCTTAAGCCCCGAGACAGGGAGTCAGCCCCAGCATTTT	CASSFLSPETGSQPQHF
.	TRBV3-1	TRBJ1-1	.	TGTGCCAGCAGCCACAAACGACTTAGGAACACTGAAGCTTTCTTT	CASSHKRLRNTEAFF
few	TRBV5-6	TRBJ1-4	.	TGTGCCAGCAGCTTGGCCGCACAGCGAGACGAAAAACTGTTTTTT	CASSLAAQRDEKLFF
many	TRBV11-3	TRBJ1-6	.	TGTGCCAGTCCAGAGGATTCACCCCTCCACTTT	CASPEDSPLHF
.	TRBV4-1	TRBJ2-6	.	TGCGCCAGCAGCCAAGATCCCGGCTTGGGGTCTAGTGGGGCCAACGTCCTGACTTTC	CASSQDPGLGSSGANVLTF
many	TRBV27	TRBJ1-5	.	TGTGCCAGCAGTTTAGTGGGAGGCAATCAGCCCCAGCATTTT	CASSLVGGNQPQHF
once	TRBV25-1	TRBJ2-1	TRBD2	TGTGCCAGCAGTGAGATACACGGGGGGGCCCGTGAGCAGTTCTTC	CASSEIHGGAREQFF
.	TRBV20-1	TRBJ1-3	.	TGCAGTGCGCACGAACGCACTTCTGGAAACACCATATATTTT	CSAHERTSGNTIYF
many	TRBV27	TRBJ2-2	TRBD1	TGTGCCAGCAGTCACCGGTGGGGACAGGCAGGGAACACCGGGGAGCTGTTTTTT	CASSHRWGQAGNTGELFF
many	TRBV30	TRBJ1-5	.	TGTGCCTGGAGGGGGAATAGCAATCAGCCCCAGCATTTT	CAWRGNSNQPQHF
many	TRBV11-2	TRBJ1-2	.	TGTGCCAGCAGCCTCTCGGCAGGGAGCTATGGCTACACCTTC	CASSLSAGSYGYTF
.	TRBV11-2	TRBJ2-2	.	TGTGCCAGCAGCTCCGCCAAGGACGCCTTCGCCGGGGAGCTGTTTTTT	CASSSAKDAFAGELFF
.	TRBV12-3/TRBV12-4	TRBJ2-1	.	TGTGCCAGCAGTAAGACTAGTCCGGAATACAATGAGCAGTTCTTC	CASSKTSPEYNEQFF
many	TRBV6-1	TRBJ2-7	.	TGTGCCAGCAGTGAAGCGCGTGGGGCCTCCTACGAGCAGTACTTC	CASSEARGASYEQYF